Below are 18 T cell receptor beta chains sequenced from a single sample in a study of blood T cell repertoires in COVID-19. Some clones are missing from TCRdb's copy, which holds only in-frame ones; the method was immunoSEQ multiplex PCR. The sample contains some 57,000 clones, about 82% of which appear only once. Material for sequencing was peripheral blood. These receptor sequences come from a woman of 80 years or more with acute or convalescent COVID-19.

This chain joins TRBV11-3 and TRBJ2-7; D might be TRBD2 (7 bases). In germline, CDR1 is SGHNT, CDR2 YENEEA. This CDR3 spans 14 amino acids. Deletions cut 4 bases from V and 3 bases from J, with 13 bases between. DNA for the CDR3: TGTGCCAGCAGCTCTGGAGGGGGGGACTACGAGCAGTACTTC. This encodes CASSSGGGDYEQYF.

The chain combines TRBV14 with TRBJ2-5, with TRBD2 matching over 10 bases. The V and J ends lost 6 bases and 2 bases, in that order; junction bases with no gene match: 9. The CDR3 is 16 amino acids. Germline CDR1 is SGHDN and CDR2 is FVKESK. This CDR3 reads CASSRLGAGGQETQYF. The CDR3 DNA is TGTGCCAGCAGTCGCCTGGGAGCGGGGGGGCAAGAGACCCAGTACTTC.

This chain connects TRBV6-5 to TRBJ2-7, with D possibly being TRBD2 (5 bases). CDR1 is MNHEY and CDR2 is SVGAGI in the germline V gene. V was clipped by 4 bases and J by 0 bases, with 13 bases between them. The CDR3 totals 15 residues. The CDR3 DNA follows: TGTGCCAGCAGTTTTGGAGGTGTCCACTCCTACGAGCAGTACTTC. Amino acid sequence: CASSFGGVHSYEQYF.

The gene calls are TRBV5-1 and TRBJ1-1, with no clear D. The germline V and J ends were trimmed by 0 bases and 1 base, with 4 bases remaining between them. This CDR3 has 13 residues. Germline V gene sequence: CDR1 SGHRS, CDR2 YFSETQ. The CDR3: CASSLERNTEAFF. The CDR3 nucleotides read TGCGCCAGCAGCTTGGAGAGGAACACTGAAGCTTTCTTT.

V is TRBV5-5 and J is TRBJ1-4, with 8 bases matching TRBD1. This CDR3 comprises 16 residues. V lost 0 bases, J lost 8 bases, and 9 bases stayed unmatched. From germline, CDR1 is SGHKS and CDR2 YYEKEE (reference sequence). CDR3 coding DNA: TGTGCCAGCAGCTTGGCCTCGGCAGGGGGCCGGGAAAAACTGTTTTTT. Protein sequence: CASSLASAGGREKLFF.

The chain combines TRBV5-1 with TRBJ2-5; a possible D gene is TRBD1 (6 bases). This CDR3 spans 16 amino acids. Trimming took off 5 bases at V and 4 bases at J, with 21 bases between the two ends. CDR1 is SGHRS, CDR2 YFSETQ, per germline. Written as DNA, the CDR3 is TGCGCCAGCAGGACTGATCTGGGGGCGGCGGGAGAGACCCAGTACTTC. It translates to CASRTDLGAAGETQYF. The variable domain in full, completed from reference TRBV5-1 and TRBJ2-5, reads KAGVTQTPRYLIKTRGQQVTLSCSPISGHRSVSWYQQTPGQGLQFLFEYFSETQRNKGNFPGRFSGRQFSNSRSEMNVSTLELGDSALYLCASRTDLGAAGETQYFGPGTRLLVL.

This clone was counted between two and nine times. The V and J genes are TRBV5-1 and TRBJ1-1, with TRBD1 matching over 7 bases. The J segment lost 2 bases and the V segment lost 5 bases, leaving 9 bases of the junction unmatched. This CDR3 is 15 amino acids long. The germline V gene has CDR1 SGHRS and CDR2 YFSETQ. The CDR3 loop reads CASRTRDRDNTEAFF. The DNA for the CDR3 is TGCGCCAGCAGGACCCGGGACAGAGATAACACTGAAGCTTTCTTT. Supplemented by reference TRBV5-1 and TRBJ1-1, the full variable domain reads KAGVTQTPRYLIKTRGQQVTLSCSPISGHRSVSWYQQTPGQGLQFLFEYFSETQRNKGNFPGRFSGRQFSNSRSEMNVSTLELGDSALYLCASRTRDRDNTEAFFGQGTRLTVV.

The chain uses TRBV19 and TRBJ2-5; 12 nucleotides line up with TRBD2. CDR1 and CDR2 (germline): LNHDA, SQIVND (reference sequence). The junction had 0 bases not matched to a gene; V was cut back by 4 bases and J by 0 bases. This CDR3 contains 15 residues. CDR3 sequence (DNA): TGTGCCAGTAGTAGGACTAGCGGGAACCAAGAGACCCAGTACTTC. Encoded protein: CASSRTSGNQETQYF.

This clone has just a few counts. J is TRBJ1-5 and V is TRBV5-1, with D tentatively TRBD1 (5 bases). Trimming removed 4 bases from V and 1 base from J, with 9 bases in between. The CDR3 loop spans 14 amino acids. Germline V gives CDR1 SGHRS, CDR2 YFSETQ. In nucleotides, the CDR3 is TGCGCCAGCAGCCAGGGTACCAGCAATCAGCCCCAGCATTTT. Translating gives CASSQGTSNQPQHF. Looking up the rest from reference TRBV5-1 and TRBJ1-5 gives the full variable domain: KAGVTQTPRYLIKTRGQQVTLSCSPISGHRSVSWYQQTPGQGLQFLFEYFSETQRNKGNFPGRFSGRQFSNSRSEMNVSTLELGDSALYLCASSQGTSNQPQHFGDGTRLSIL.

This chain joins TRBV4-2 and TRBJ2-6; 7 bases align to TRBD2. The junction had 9 bases not matched to a gene; V was cut back by 0 bases and J by 4 bases. Germline values: CDR1 LGHNA, CDR2 YNFKEQ. The CDR3 extends over 18 amino acids. CDR3 DNA sequence: TGTGCCAGCAGCCAAGATCCAAGCGGGATCACCGGGGCCAACGTCCTGACTTTC. Its protein is CASSQDPSGITGANVLTF.

This chain connects TRBV6-5 to TRBJ1-1; 11 nucleotides match TRBD1. Losses at the gene ends were 0 bases for V and 5 bases for J; bases not matched to a gene: 2. CDR1 and CDR2 (germline): MNHEY, SVGAGI. This CDR3 is 15 amino acids long. The CDR3, as DNA: TGTGCCAGCAGTTACTCCGGACAGGGGGCGACTGAAGCTTTCTTT. It codes for CASSYSGQGATEAFF.

The rearrangement uses TRBV4-2 and TRBJ2-1; 12 bases agree with TRBD2. Per the germline V gene, CDR1 is LGHNA and CDR2 is YNFKEQ. The CDR3 spans 15 residues. J was trimmed by 8 bases and V by 4 bases; bases with no gene match: 6. CDR3 nucleotides: TGTGCCAGCAGCCCCTCGGCTAGCGGGGGGGATGAGCAGTTCTTC. As protein: CASSPSASGGDEQFF.

The chain is built from TRBV7-9 and TRBJ2-1, with 8 bases fitting TRBD2. CDR3 length: 16 residues. CDR1 SEHNR and CDR2 FQNEAQ come from the germline V gene (reference sequence). The junction had 9 bases not matched to a gene; V was cut back by 6 bases and J by 2 bases. In DNA, the CDR3 is TGTGCCAGCAGTTATAGCGGGAACAGGCCCTACAATGAGCAGTTCTTC. It encodes CASSYSGNRPYNEQFF.

The chain recombines TRBV11-2 with TRBJ2-3, with D uncertain. This CDR3 spans 14 amino acids. The germline CDR1 and CDR2 sequences are SGHAT and FQNNGV. The ends were cut back, 4 bases at V and 4 bases at J, with 12 bases in the middle. The CDR3 here is CASSSIQAADTQYF. CDR3 bases: TGTGCCAGCAGCTCCATTCAGGCCGCAGATACGCAGTATTTT.

V is TRBV2 and J is TRBJ1-5, with 9 bases that match TRBD1. V shed 8 bases and J 7 bases; nucleotides not matched to a gene: 9. The CDR3 loop spans 14 amino acids. The germline gives CDR1 SNHLY, CDR2 FYNNEI. CDR3 in DNA: TGTGCCAGCGGGGGACAGGGTCCCAACCAGCCCCAGCATTTT. Protein: CASGGQGPNQPQHF.

The rearrangement links TRBV9 to TRBJ2-3; 8 nucleotides line up with TRBD2. V lost 0 bases to trimming and J lost 5 bases; unmatched junction nucleotides: 5. Germline values: CDR1 SGDLS, CDR2 YYNGEE. The CDR3 contains 15 residues. CDR3 bases: TGTGCCAGCAGCGTAGCGGGAGGGCCGTTAGATACGCAGTATTTT. Translated: CASSVAGGPLDTQYF.

V usage is TRBV28 and J usage is TRBJ2-1; 8 bases are shared with TRBD2. The V and J ends lost 6 bases and 0 bases, in that order; junction bases with no gene match: 10. The CDR3 has 17 residues. CDR1 is MDHEN and CDR2 is SYDVKM in the germline V gene. CDR3 amino acids: CASSARGGPSSYNEQFF. The CDR3 nucleotides read TGTGCCAGCAGCGCCCGGGGGGGGCCAAGCTCCTACAATGAGCAGTTCTTC.

This clone was counted between two and nine times. The chain couples TRBV19 to TRBJ1-6; D is unresolved. The length of the CDR3 is 15 residues. Per the germline V gene, CDR1 is LNHDA and CDR2 is SQIVND (reference sequence). Deletions cut 5 bases from V and 3 bases from J, with 11 bases between. This chain's CDR3 is CASSQSQIYNSPLHF. DNA for the CDR3: TGTGCCAGTAGTCAGTCACAGATCTATAATTCACCCCTCCACTTT.